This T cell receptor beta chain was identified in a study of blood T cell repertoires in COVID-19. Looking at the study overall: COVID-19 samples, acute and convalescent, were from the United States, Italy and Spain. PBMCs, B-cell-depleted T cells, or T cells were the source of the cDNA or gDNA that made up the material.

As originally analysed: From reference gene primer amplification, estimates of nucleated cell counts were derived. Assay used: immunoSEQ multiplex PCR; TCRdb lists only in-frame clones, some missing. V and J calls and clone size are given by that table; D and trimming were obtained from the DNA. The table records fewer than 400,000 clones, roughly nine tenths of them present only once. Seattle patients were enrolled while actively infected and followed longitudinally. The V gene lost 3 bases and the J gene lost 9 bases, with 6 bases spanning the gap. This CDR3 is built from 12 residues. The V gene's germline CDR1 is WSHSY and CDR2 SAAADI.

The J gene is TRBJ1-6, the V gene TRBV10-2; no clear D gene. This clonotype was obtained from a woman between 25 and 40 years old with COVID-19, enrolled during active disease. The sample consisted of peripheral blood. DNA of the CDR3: TGCGCCAGCAGTGATTACGGTTCACCCCTCCACTTT. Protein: CASSDYGSPLHF.